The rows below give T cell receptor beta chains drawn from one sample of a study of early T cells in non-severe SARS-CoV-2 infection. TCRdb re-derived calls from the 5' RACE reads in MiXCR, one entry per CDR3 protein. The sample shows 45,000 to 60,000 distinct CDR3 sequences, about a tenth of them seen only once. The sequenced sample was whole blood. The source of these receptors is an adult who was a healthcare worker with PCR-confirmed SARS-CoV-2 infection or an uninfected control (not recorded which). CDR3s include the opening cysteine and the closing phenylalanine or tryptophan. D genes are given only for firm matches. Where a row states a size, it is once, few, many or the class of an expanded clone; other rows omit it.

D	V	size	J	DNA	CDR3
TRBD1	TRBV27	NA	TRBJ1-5	TGTGCCAGCGCCGGGGACAGTAGCAATCAGCCCCAGCATTTT	CASAGDSSNQPQHF
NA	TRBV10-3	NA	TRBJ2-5	TGTGCCACCCACGGGGATGGAGAGACCCAGTACTTC	CATHGDGETQYF
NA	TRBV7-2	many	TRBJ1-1	TGTGCCAGCAGGATCAGGGGGAACACTGAAGCTTTCTTT	CASRIRGNTEAFF
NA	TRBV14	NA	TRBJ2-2	TGTGCCAGCAGCCTACAGGGACCCGGCACCGGGGAGCTGTTTTTT	CASSLQGPGTGELFF
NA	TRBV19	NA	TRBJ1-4	TGTGCCAGTAGTATACGTTTCGCGGCAACTAATGAAAAACTGTTTTTT	CASSIRFAATNEKLFF
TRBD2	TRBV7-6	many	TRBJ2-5	TGTGCCAGCAGCTTAGGAGCGGGGGGAGGCGAGACCCAGTACTTC	CASSLGAGGGETQYF
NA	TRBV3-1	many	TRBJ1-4	TGTGCCAGCAGCCTAGGGGGGACGGCGAATGAAAAACTGTTTTTT	CASSLGGTANEKLFF
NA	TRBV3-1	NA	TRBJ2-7	TGTGCCAGCAGCCAAGAACTGGGGGGCGGGCGAGAGCAGTACTTC	CASSQELGGGREQYF
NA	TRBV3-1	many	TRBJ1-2	TGTGCCAGCAGCCATTCACGGGGGGATGGCTACACCTTC	CASSHSRGDGYTF
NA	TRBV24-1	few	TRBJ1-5	TGTGCCACCGGACGGAGAAATCAGCCCCAGCATTTT	CATGRRNQPQHF
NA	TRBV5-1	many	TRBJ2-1	TGCGCCAGCAGCTTGGCCGGGCAGGTTCGGTACAATGAGCAGTTCTTC	CASSLAGQVRYNEQFF
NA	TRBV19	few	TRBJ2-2	TGTGCCAGTAGTAGCGGGGCGAACACCGGGGAGCTGTTTTTT	CASSSGANTGELFF
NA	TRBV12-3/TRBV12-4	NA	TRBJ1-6	TGTGCCAGCAGTTTTTGGGGAGATAATTCACCCCTCCACTTT	CASSFWGDNSPLHF
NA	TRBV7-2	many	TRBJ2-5	TGTGCCAGCAGCCCAGGGAGCATACCGTCCCAAGAGACCCAGTACTTC	CASSPGSIPSQETQYF
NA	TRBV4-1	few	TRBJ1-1	TGCGCCAGCAGCACCCAAGTCCGACGAGTCATTGAAGCTTTCTTT	CASSTQVRRVIEAFF
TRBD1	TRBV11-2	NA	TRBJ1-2	TGTGCCAGCAGCCCAGGGGGCCGGTATGGCTACACCTTC	CASSPGGRYGYTF
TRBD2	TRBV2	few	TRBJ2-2	TGTGCCAGCGGTAGCGGGACTAACACCGGGGAGCTGTTTTTT	CASGSGTNTGELFF
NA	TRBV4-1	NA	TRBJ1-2	TGCGCCAGCAGCCACCCCGCTCAGGGTATCTATGGCTACACCTTC	CASSHPAQGIYGYTF
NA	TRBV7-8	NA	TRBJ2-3	TGTGCCAGCAGCTTTGGGGCCTGGGTCACAGATACGCAGTATTTT	CASSFGAWVTDTQYF
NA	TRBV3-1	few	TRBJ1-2	TGTGCCAGCAGCCAAAAGGGGTACTATGGCTACACCTTC	CASSQKGYYGYTF
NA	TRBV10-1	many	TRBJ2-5	TGCGCCAGCAGTGAGTCTCCGAGAGAGACCCAGTACTTC	CASSESPRETQYF
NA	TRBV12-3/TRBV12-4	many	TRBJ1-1	TGTGCCAGCAGTCCTAATGTGGGAGGCACTGAAGCTTTCTTT	CASSPNVGGTEAFF
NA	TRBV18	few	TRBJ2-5	TGTGCCAGCTCACCTCGACGGCTAGCACAAAGCCAAGAGACCCAGTACTTC	CASSPRRLAQSQETQYF
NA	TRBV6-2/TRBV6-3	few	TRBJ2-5	TGTGCCAGCAGCCACCTAAGCGCACAAGAGACCCAGTACTTC	CASSHLSAQETQYF
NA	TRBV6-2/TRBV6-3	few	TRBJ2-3	TGTGCCAGCAGTTACTCGAGGCCAGGTGGGCACGGGGAAGATACGCAGTATTTT	CASSYSRPGGHGEDTQYF
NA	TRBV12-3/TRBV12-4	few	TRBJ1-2	TGTGCCAGCAGTTATTCAGGGGTTGGCTATGGCTACACCTTC	CASSYSGVGYGYTF
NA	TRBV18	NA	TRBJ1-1	TGTGCCAGCTCCCCCTCGGGCATGTCCGGCAGGACTGAAGCTTTCTTT	CASSPSGMSGRTEAFF
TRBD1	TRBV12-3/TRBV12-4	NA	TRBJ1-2	TGTGCCAGCAGTCCAGGGGACAGGAGTGGCTACACCTTC	CASSPGDRSGYTF
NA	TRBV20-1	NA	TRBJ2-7	TGCAGTGCGCGGACCCCCGGGGAGCAGTACTTC	CSARTPGEQYF
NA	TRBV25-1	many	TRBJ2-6	TGTGCCAGCAGTGCCTCTGGGGCCAACGTCCTGACTTTC	CASSASGANVLTF